A single sample gave rise to the 26 T cell receptor beta chains below, sequenced in a study of OX40 agonist ivuxolimab in advanced cancers. Clones were read by immunoSEQ multiplex PCR, and TCRdb kept only the in-frame ones, dropping some. The repertoire holds over 30,000 clones, with about 85% as singletons. Specimen: CD4+ or CD8+ T cells sorted from blood, collected in a trial of the OX40 agonist ivuxolimab. The receptors originated from an adult with an advanced solid tumor such as melanoma, head and neck, liver or kidney cancer.

This sequence joins TRBV14 and TRBJ1-2, with a tentative D call TRBD1 (5 bases). Between the trimmed V and J ends, which lost 3 bases and 8 bases, there was a span of 13 bases. Germline CDR1 reads SGHDN; CDR2 reads FVKESK. This CDR3 has 13 amino acids. The CDR3 DNA reads TGTGCCAGCAGCCATGAAAGGGGAAGAGGCTACACCTTC. Its protein product is CASSHERGRGYTF. The entire variable domain, with the rest obtained from reference TRBV14 and TRBJ1-2, is as follows: EAGVTQFPSHSVIEKGQTVTLRCDPISGHDNLYWYRRVMGKEIKFLLHFVKESKQDESGMPNNRFLAERTGGTYSTLKVQPAELEDSGVYFCASSHERGRGYTFGSGTRLTVV.

The chain couples TRBV28 to TRBJ2-1; 10 bases line up with TRBD2. Germline V gene sequence: CDR1 MDHEN, CDR2 SYDVKM. The CDR3 covers 15 residues. The ends lost 5 bases at V and 7 bases at J; junction bases unmatched: 8. This CDR3 reads CASSPTSGWLNEQFF. The CDR3 nucleotides read TGTGCCAGCAGTCCGACTAGCGGGTGGCTAAATGAGCAGTTCTTC. Using reference TRBV28 and TRBJ2-1 for the parts outside the CDR3, the full variable domain is DVKVTQSSRYLVKRTGEKVFLECVQDMDHENMFWYRQDPGLGLRLIYFSYDVKMKEKGDIPEGYSVSREKKERFSLILESASTNQTSMYLCASSPTSGWLNEQFFGPGTRLTVL.

The rearrangement uses TRBV14 and TRBJ2-4; a possible D gene is TRBD2 (5 bases). There are 19 residues in the CDR3. CDR1 and CDR2 (germline): SGHDN, FVKESK. The V and J ends lost 4 bases and 1 base respectively, with 23 bases between them. CDR3 residues: CASSLPECLVWEAKNIQYF. The CDR3 nucleotides read TGTGCCAGCAGCCTCCCAGAATGTTTAGTTTGGGAGGCCAAAAACATTCAGTACTTC.

This chain links TRBV19 with TRBJ2-6; a possible D gene is TRBD1 (6 bases). The CDR3 is made up of 19 amino acids. The ends were cut back, 3 bases at V and 0 bases at J, with 18 bases in the middle. Per germline, CDR1 LNHDA and CDR2 SQIVND (reference sequence). The CDR3 nucleotides read TGTGCCAGTAGTATTCAAGTACGCCCAGGGGCCTCTGGGGCCAACGTCCTGACTTTC. The encoded protein is CASSIQVRPGASGANVLTF. The full variable domain, with the rest looked up from reference TRBV19 and TRBJ2-6, is DGGITQSPKYLFRKEGQNVTLSCEQNLNHDAMYWYRQDPGQGLRLIYYSQIVNDFQKGDIAEGYSVSREKKESFPLTVTSAQKNPTAFYLCASSIQVRPGASGANVLTFGAGSRLTVL.

The chain joins TRBV18 to TRBJ2-5; D tentatively reads TRBD1 or TRBD2 (6 bases each). The V gene's germline CDR1 is KGHSH and CDR2 LQKENI. The CDR3 sequence is 15 residues long. Trimming took off 8 bases at V and 5 bases at J, with 21 bases between the two ends. CDR3 amino acids: CASTTTYGGGETQYF. The CDR3 region has the DNA TGTGCCAGCACCACCACTTACGGGGGCGGGGAGACCCAGTACTTC.

This chain uses TRBV4-2 with TRBJ2-5, with 10 bases fitting TRBD2. With 3 bases clipped from V and 6 bases from J, the junction kept 10 bases outside the gene matches. Per germline, CDR1 LGHNA and CDR2 YNFKEQ. The CDR3 totals 16 residues. The CDR3 is CASSQVSSGGAQTQYF. CDR3 DNA sequence: TGTGCCAGCAGCCAGGTATCCAGCGGGGGGGCGCAGACCCAGTACTTC.

This chain joins TRBV11-1 and TRBJ2-1; D gene uncertain. Germline lookup yields CDR1 SGHAT and CDR2 FQDESV (reference sequence). The CDR3 is 13 residues long. V gave up 2 bases and J gave up 3 bases, with 5 bases separating them. CDR3 loop: CASSLLHYNEQFF. CDR3 DNA: TGTGCCAGCAGCTTATTACACTACAATGAGCAGTTCTTC. Combining the CDR3 with reference TRBV11-1 and TRBJ2-1 gives the whole variable domain EAEVAQSPRYKITEKSQAVAFWCDPISGHATLYWYRQILGQGPELLVQFQDESVVDDSQLPKDRFSAERLKGVDSTLKIQPAELGDSAMYLCASSLLHYNEQFFGPGTRLTVL.

The chain is built from TRBV2 and TRBJ2-7; TRBD1 or TRBD2 may be the D gene (5 bases each). Looked up from germline, CDR1 is SNHLY and CDR2 is FYNNEI. There are 12 residues in the CDR3. The germline V and J ends were trimmed by 4 bases and 2 bases, with 6 bases remaining between them. DNA for the CDR3: TGTGCCAGCAGTGGGGGACCCTACGAGCAGTACTTC. Amino acid sequence: CASSGGPYEQYF.

This clone was detected once. The V call is TRBV5-1, the J call TRBJ2-6, with a possible D match to TRBD1 (7 bases). With 4 bases removed from V and 0 bases from J, the gap between germline ends came to 20 bases. There are 19 residues in the CDR3. Germline V gene data show CDR1 as SGHRS and CDR2 as YFSETQ. This CDR3 is CASSTSRTGGFSGANVLTF. The CDR3 nucleotides read TGCGCCAGCAGCACCTCGAGGACAGGAGGGTTCTCTGGGGCCAACGTCCTGACTTTC.

The CDR3 loop is CASSLDRGPSYEQYF. The CDR3 DNA follows: TGTGCCAGCAGCTTAGACAGGGGGCCTTCGTACGAGCAGTACTTC. The genes are TRBV7-9 and TRBJ2-7; 9 bases match TRBD1. Germline V gives CDR1 SEHNR, CDR2 FQNEAQ (reference sequence). The trim removed 1 base at V and 4 bases at J, leaving 5 bases unmatched. This CDR3 spans 15 amino acids.

CDR3 in DNA: TGTGCCTGGAGTCTCGACAGGGGCTACGAGCAGTACTTC. It is translated as CAWSLDRGYEQYF. V and J are TRBV30 and TRBJ2-7; TRBD1 matches at 8 bases. With V trimmed by 2 bases and J by 3 bases, 3 bases remained unmatched. The CDR3 contains 13 residues. Germline CDR1 reads GTSNPN; CDR2 reads SVGIG (reference sequence).

The CDR3 is CASSSGQFGSYEQYF. CDR3 DNA: TGTGCCAGCAGCTCGGGACAGTTCGGTTCCTACGAGCAGTACTTC. The chain employs TRBV28 and TRBJ2-7; 7 positions match TRBD1. The junction had 9 bases not matched to a gene; V was cut back by 6 bases and J by 1 base. The germline V gene has CDR1 MDHEN and CDR2 SYDVKM. CDR3 size: 15 residues.

The rearrangement uses TRBV21-1 and TRBJ2-7; the table's D call TRBD1 went unverified against the DNA. TRBV21-1 is recorded as a pseudogene. The CDR3 runs to 16 residues. CDR3 sequence: CASSKAGTGGGHEQYF. The CDR3 nucleotides are TGTGCCAGCAGCAAAGCGGGGACAGGGGGGGGCCACGAGCAGTACTTC.

This clone was picked up one time. The chain employs TRBV5-4 and TRBJ2-7; 11 bases map to TRBD2. The CDR3 has 15 amino acids. CDR1 and CDR2 from the germline V gene are SGHNT and YYREEE (reference sequence). V trimming: 4 bases; J trimming: 3 bases; junction bases outside the gene matches: 6. The CDR3, as DNA: TGTGCCAGCAGCCGGGTGGGGACTAGCGGCTACGAGCAGTACTTC. This sequence encodes CASSRVGTSGYEQYF.

Details on this clone: Different DNA sequences within this sample yield the same CDR3. The chain uses TRBV5-4 and TRBJ1-3, with D unresolved. The length of the CDR3 is 14 residues. Germline CDR1 is SGHNT and CDR2 is YYREEE (reference sequence). V was cut by 0 bases and J by 4 bases, with 8 bases left in between. The CDR3 reads CASSLGGSGNTIYF. The DNA for the CDR3 is TGTGCCAGCAGCTTGGGAGGGAGCGGAAACACCATATATTTT.

The V and J genes are TRBV9 and TRBJ2-2, with D uncertain. This CDR3 is 14 amino acids long. CDR1 and CDR2 from the germline V gene are SGDLS and YYNGEE. Trimming removed 3 bases at V and 7 bases at J, with 13 bases between. CDR3 coding DNA: TGTGCCAGCAGCGCAGGTAGTATTATCGGGGAGCTGTTTTTT. This encodes CASSAGSIIGELFF.

The genes are TRBV5-4 and TRBJ1-3; 9 nucleotides line up with TRBD1. The trim removed 3 bases at V and 1 base at J, leaving 5 bases unmatched. The CDR3 loop spans 16 amino acids. Germline values: CDR1 SGHNT, CDR2 YYREEE (reference sequence). In DNA, the CDR3 is TGTGCCAGCAGCTCACAGGGGGCGCTTTCTGGAAACACCATATATTTT. Residues: CASSSQGALSGNTIYF.

V usage is TRBV4-1 and J usage is TRBJ1-6; D is uncertain. Looked up from germline, CDR1 is MGHRA and CDR2 is YSYEKL. The V end was cut by 4 bases, the J end by 7 bases, with 17 bases between. The CDR3 totals 16 residues. The CDR3 DNA reads as TGCGCCAGCAGCCGCGGGGAGGGAAATCTAAATTCACCCCTCCACTTT. Translating it yields CASSRGEGNLNSPLHF.

This sequence joins TRBV6-5 and TRBJ2-3; TRBD1 is a possible D gene (5 bases). V was cut by 5 bases and J by 4 bases, with 13 bases left in between. CDR3 length equals 14 residues. The V gene's germline CDR1 is MNHEY and CDR2 SVGAGI. CDR3 in DNA: TGTGCCAGCAGTCCCCTCAGGGTCTCAGATACGCAGTATTTT. Translation: CASSPLRVSDTQYF.

CDR3 amino acids: CASSPPGVAGGTDTQYF. For the CDR3, the DNA is TGTGCCAGCTCACCACCGGGAGTAGCGGGGGGCACAGATACGCAGTATTTT. This chain links TRBV18 with TRBJ2-3; 9 bases align to TRBD2. The CDR3 has 17 amino acids. The germline gives CDR1 KGHSH, CDR2 LQKENI. The V segment lost 0 bases and the J segment 1 base; nucleotides outside the gene matches: 5.

The V and J genes are TRBV5-1 and TRBJ2-5; 7 nucleotides align to TRBD1. Unmatched junction bases numbered 4, after V lost 1 base and J lost 1 base. Germline-derived CDR1 and CDR2 are SGHRS and YFSETQ. The CDR3 runs to 15 residues. The DNA of the CDR3 is TGCGCCAGCAGCTTGTTGGGACAGACCCAAGAGACCCAGTACTTC. This translates into CASSLLGQTQETQYF.

The chain carries TRBV6-1 and TRBJ2-1; maybe TRBD2 (6 bases). Trimming pared 2 bases from V and 5 bases from J, leaving 19 bases between. Germline loops: CDR1 MNHNS, CDR2 SASEGT. The CDR3 has 17 amino acids. The CDR3 is CASSELIGAGSNNEQFF. The CDR3 nucleotides are TGTGCCAGCAGTGAACTCATTGGGGCGGGGTCAAACAATGAGCAGTTCTTC.

The chain uses TRBV18 and TRBJ2-5, with TRBD2 as a possible D gene (6 bases). CDR1 and CDR2 (germline): KGHSH, LQKENI. This CDR3 spans 15 amino acids. Deletions cut 2 bases from V and 5 bases from J, with 15 bases between. DNA of the CDR3: TGTGCCAGCTCACCAGAGACTAGTATCAGGGAGACCCAGTACTTC. Its translation is CASSPETSIRETQYF.

The genes are TRBV4-1 and TRBJ1-2; no reliable D call. CDR3 length: 14 amino acids. The V end lost 0 bases, the J end lost 1 base, and 6 bases lay between the germline ends. Germline CDR1 and CDR2: MGHRA and YSYEKL. CDR3 DNA: TGCGCCAGCAGCCAAGACACGTATAACTATGGCTACACCTTC. Residues: CASSQDTYNYGYTF.

The chain carries TRBV10-1 and TRBJ2-5, with D tentatively TRBD1 (5 bases). The CDR3 extends over 15 amino acids. In germline, CDR1 is WNHNN, CDR2 SYGVQD (reference sequence). The V and J ends lost 3 bases and 7 bases respectively, with 18 bases between them. CDR3 DNA: TGCGCCAGCAGTGATAGGATAGGGGCCGCTCCGACCCAGTACTTC. Residues: CASSDRIGAAPTQYF.

The V call is TRBV11-2, the J call TRBJ2-7; 8 nucleotides agree with TRBD2. With 5 bases clipped from V and 1 base from J, the junction kept 4 bases outside the gene matches. The CDR3 covers 14 residues. The germline CDR1 and CDR2 sequences are SGHAT and FQNNGV. The CDR3 spells CASSLGTRSYEQYF. CDR3 in DNA: TGTGCCAGCAGCCTGGGGACTAGATCCTACGAGCAGTACTTC.